The source of this T cell receptor beta chain is a study of naive and memory T cell subsets. Broader study findings: No ground truth validated the naive and memory repertoire findings.

An equimolar mix of two oligonucleotides served as the beta constant-region primer for TRBC1 and TRBC2. MiXCR, run by TCRdb on the UMI-ligation and nested PCR reads, gives a single entry per CDR3 protein. In the table there are 70,000 to 95,000 distinct CDR3 sequences, over 7% of which are singletons. In regard to this clonotype: Its antigen is as yet unknown.

The V end was cut by 3 bases, the J end by 2 bases, with 9 bases between. The CDR3 sequence is 13 residues long. CDR1 is DFQATT and CDR2 is SNEGSKA in the germline V gene (reference sequence). The sequence derives from a human donor in good health. The chain joins TRBV20-1 to TRBJ2-3; D is undetermined. The specimen sequenced was central memory CD4+ T cells from blood. The CDR3 bases are TGCAGTGCTAGGTCGGAAAACACAGATACGCAGTATTTT. The encoded protein is CSARSENTDTQYF.